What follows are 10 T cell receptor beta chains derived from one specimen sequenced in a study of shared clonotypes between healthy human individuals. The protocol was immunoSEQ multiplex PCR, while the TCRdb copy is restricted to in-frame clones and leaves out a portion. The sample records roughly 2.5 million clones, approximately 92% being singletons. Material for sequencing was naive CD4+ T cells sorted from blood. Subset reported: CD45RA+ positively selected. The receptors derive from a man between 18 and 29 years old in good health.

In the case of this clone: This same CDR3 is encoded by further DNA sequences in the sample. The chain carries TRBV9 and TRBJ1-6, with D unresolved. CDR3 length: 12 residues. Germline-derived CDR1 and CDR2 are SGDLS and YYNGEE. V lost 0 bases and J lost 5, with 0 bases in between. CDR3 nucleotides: TGTGCCAGCAGCGTAGATAATTCACCCCTCCACTTT. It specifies CASSVDNSPLHF.

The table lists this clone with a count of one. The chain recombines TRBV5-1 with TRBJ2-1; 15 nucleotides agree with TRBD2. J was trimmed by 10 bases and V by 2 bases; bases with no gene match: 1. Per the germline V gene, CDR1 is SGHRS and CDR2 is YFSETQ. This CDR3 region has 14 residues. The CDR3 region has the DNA TGCGCCAGCAGCTTAGGACTAGCGGGAGGGGAGCAGTTCTTC. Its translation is CASSLGLAGGEQFF.

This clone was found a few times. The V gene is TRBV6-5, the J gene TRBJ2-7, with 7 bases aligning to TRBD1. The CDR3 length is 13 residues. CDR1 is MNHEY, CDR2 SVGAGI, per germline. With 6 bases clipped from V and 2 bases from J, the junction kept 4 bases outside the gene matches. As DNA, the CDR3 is TGTGCCAGCAGACAAGGGGGCACCTACGAGCAGTACTTC. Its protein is CASRQGGTYEQYF.

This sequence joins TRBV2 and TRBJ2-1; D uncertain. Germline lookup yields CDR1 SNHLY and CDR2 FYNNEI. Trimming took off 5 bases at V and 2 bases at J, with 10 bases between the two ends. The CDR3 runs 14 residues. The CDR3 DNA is TGTGCCAGCAGTCAGCGACCAGCCTACAATGAGCAGTTCTTC. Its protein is CASSQRPAYNEQFF.

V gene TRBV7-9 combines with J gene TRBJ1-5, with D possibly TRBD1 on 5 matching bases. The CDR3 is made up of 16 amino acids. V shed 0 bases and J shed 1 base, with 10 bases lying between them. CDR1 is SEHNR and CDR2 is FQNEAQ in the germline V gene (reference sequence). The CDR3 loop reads CASSLAWPGSNQPQHF. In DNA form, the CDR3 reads TGTGCCAGCAGCTTAGCGTGGCCAGGGAGCAATCAGCCCCAGCATTTT.

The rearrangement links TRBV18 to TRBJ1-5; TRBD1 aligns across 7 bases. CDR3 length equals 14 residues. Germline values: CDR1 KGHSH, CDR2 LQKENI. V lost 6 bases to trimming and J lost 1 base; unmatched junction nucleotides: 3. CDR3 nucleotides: TGTGCCAGCTCGACAGGGATCAGCAATCAGCCCCAGCATTTT. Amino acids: CASSTGISNQPQHF.

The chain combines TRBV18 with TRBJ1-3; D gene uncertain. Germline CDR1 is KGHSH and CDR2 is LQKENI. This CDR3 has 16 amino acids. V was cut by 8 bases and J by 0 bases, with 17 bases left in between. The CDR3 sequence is CASPPSRIGSGNTIYF. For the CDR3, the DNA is TGTGCCAGCCCCCCCTCGCGGATCGGCTCTGGAAACACCATATATTTT.

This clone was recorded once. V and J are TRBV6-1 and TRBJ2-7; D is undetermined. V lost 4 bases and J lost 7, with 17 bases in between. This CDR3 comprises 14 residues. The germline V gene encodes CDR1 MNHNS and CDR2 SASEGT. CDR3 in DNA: TGTGCCAGCAGTGTTAGCCCTAGTCTGAGTGAGCAGTACTTC. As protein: CASSVSPSLSEQYF.

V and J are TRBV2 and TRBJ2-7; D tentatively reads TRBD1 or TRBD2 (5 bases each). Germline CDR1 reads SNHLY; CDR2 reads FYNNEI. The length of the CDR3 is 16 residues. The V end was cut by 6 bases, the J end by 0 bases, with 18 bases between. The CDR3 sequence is CASSLSPGTSSYEQYF. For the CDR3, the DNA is TGTGCCAGCAGCTTGTCTCCCGGGACCAGCTCCTACGAGCAGTACTTC. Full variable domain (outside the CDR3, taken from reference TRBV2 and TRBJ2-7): EPEVTQTPSHQVTQMGQEVILRCVPISNHLYFYWYRQILGQKVEFLVSFYNNEISEKSEIFDDQFSVERPDGSNFTLKIRSTKLEDSAMYFCASSLSPGTSSYEQYFGPGTRLTVT.

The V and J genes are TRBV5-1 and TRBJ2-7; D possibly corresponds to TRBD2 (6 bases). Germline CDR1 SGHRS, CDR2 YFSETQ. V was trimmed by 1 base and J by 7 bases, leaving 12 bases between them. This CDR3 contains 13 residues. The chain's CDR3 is CASSLRGLQEQYF. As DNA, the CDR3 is TGCGCCAGCAGCTTGAGGGGACTTCAGGAGCAGTACTTC.